The clone carrying this TCR beta chain was seen ten or more times. RNA transcripts yielded amplified TCR beta CDR3 regions. HTBI primers drove first-round RT-PCR of the TCR CDR3. In TCRdb, the multiplex PCR reads were re-called with MiXCR into one record per CDR3 protein. The table records around 350,000 distinct CDR3 sequences, over 15% of them present only once. The sample originates from a study of T cells in Graves' hyperthyroidism and ophthalmopathy. Study at large: Peripheral blood draws took place at initial diagnosis, ahead of any treatment.

Per the germline V gene, CDR1 is LGHNA and CDR2 is YNFKEQ. This CDR3 has 14 amino acids. The V gene lost 5 bases and the J gene lost 2 bases, with 12 bases spanning the gap. Used for diagnoses were clinical symptoms, serum thyroxine and TRAb, thyroid ultrasound and orbital computed tomography. The PBMCs were taken from under 12 ml of fresh peripheral blood. Sequencing input: blood. The receptor's source is a woman aged 18-29 years with Graves' hyperthyroidism. The chain is built from TRBV4-2 and TRBJ2-5; D is perhaps TRBD2 (6 bases). CDR3 nucleotides: TGTGCCAGCAGCGGCAGGGACTTTCAAGAGACCCAGTACTTC. Translating gives CASSGRDFQETQYF.